A single sample gave rise to the 20 T cell receptor beta chains below, sequenced in a study of beta chain features in type 1 diabetes. Study outcomes and limitations: All four CD4+ subsets of Type 1 diabetes patients contained TCRB CDR3s that were moderately but significantly shorter.

Expressed TCRB transcripts were sequenced after all isolated RNA was converted to cDNA. Sequenced by immunoSEQ multiplex PCR; TCRdb stores in-frame clones only, minus some. Of around 260,000 clones listed, roughly 20% are singletons. For these TCRs, the target antigens are not known. Sequencing was performed on naive CD4+ T cells from blood. The origin of the receptors is a woman in her forties with type 1 diabetes.

This clone has a handful of counts. V and J are TRBV18 and TRBJ1-5; tentatively, D is TRBD1 (6 bases). Trimming cost V 2 bases and J 9 bases, with 14 bases left between them. The CDR3 runs to 14 residues. Germline V gene lookup returns CDR1 KGHSH and CDR2 LQKENI. The CDR3 spells CASSPGQFPGPQHF. The CDR3 DNA reads as TGTGCCAGCTCACCAGGACAGTTCCCAGGGCCCCAGCATTTT.

CDR3 nucleotides: TGCGCCAGCAGCCAAGGGGGTGGCGGGATACACTACGAGCAGTACTTC. This translates into CASSQGGGGIHYEQYF. The genes are TRBV4-1 and TRBJ2-7, with D perhaps TRBD2 (6 bases). CDR3 length: 16 residues. V was shortened by 1 base and J by 3 bases, with 16 bases between the two germline ends. The germline V gene encodes CDR1 MGHRA and CDR2 YSYEKL.

The rearrangement links TRBV4-1 to TRBJ2-5; weak D call: TRBD2 (6 bases). The CDR3 extends over 15 amino acids. Germline CDR1 is MGHRA and CDR2 is YSYEKL. Trimming left V 4 bases short and J 2 bases short, with 14 bases between. The CDR3 sequence: CASSPKGTDQETQYF. CDR3 coding DNA: TGCGCCAGCAGCCCGAAAGGGACTGATCAAGAGACCCAGTACTTC.

This clone was counted a few times. The rearrangement uses TRBV13 and TRBJ1-1; D might be TRBD1 (6 bases). This CDR3 is built from 13 residues. Looked up from germline, CDR1 is PRHDT and CDR2 is FYEKMQ (reference sequence). Trimming removed 5 bases at V and 3 bases at J, with 10 bases between. CDR3 coding DNA: TGTGCCAGCAGCCCCGACAGGTACACTGAAGCTTTCTTT. This translates into CASSPDRYTEAFF. Complete variable domain (other parts from reference TRBV13 and TRBJ1-1): AAGVIQSPRHLIKEKRETATLKCYPIPRHDTVYWYQQGPGQDPQFLISFYEKMQSDKGSIPDRFSAQQFSDYHSELNMSSLELGDSALYFCASSPDRYTEAFFGQGTRLTVV.

The chain has TRBV7-9 and TRBJ1-4; the D is unclear. The germline V gene has CDR1 SEHNR and CDR2 FQNEAQ (reference sequence). The V gene lost 6 bases and the J gene lost 2 bases, with 7 bases spanning the gap. The CDR3 extends over 13 amino acids. The CDR3 spells CASSRSTNEKLFF. In DNA form, the CDR3 reads TGTGCCAGCAGTAGGAGTACTAATGAAAAACTGTTTTTT.

This sequence joins TRBV28 and TRBJ2-7; TRBD2 might be the D (5 bases). CDR1 MDHEN and CDR2 SYDVKM come from the germline V gene. The length of the CDR3 is 12 residues. The V end lost 6 bases, the J end lost 4 bases, and 10 bases lay between the germline ends. The CDR3 sequence: CASSLDFYEQYF. Here the CDR3 DNA reads TGTGCCAGCAGCTTGGACTTTTACGAGCAGTACTTC.

The chain is built from TRBV29-1 and TRBJ1-4; D may be TRBD1 (6 bases). Trimming removed 6 bases from V and 2 bases from J, with 10 bases in between. The CDR3 extends over 13 amino acids. Germline lookup yields CDR1 SQVTM and CDR2 ANQGSEA. CDR3 region: CSVAGATNEKLFF. As DNA, the CDR3 is TGCAGCGTAGCAGGGGCCACTAATGAAAAACTGTTTTTT.

V gene TRBV7-8 combines with J gene TRBJ1-1; 10 nucleotides line up with TRBD1. J was trimmed by 0 bases and V by 5 bases; bases with no gene match: 9. The CDR3 consists of 17 residues. The germline gives CDR1 SGHVS, CDR2 FQNEAQ. The DNA of the CDR3 is TGTGCCAGCAGCGTGACAGGGGGCGGATTGCTGAACACTGAAGCTTTCTTT. It codes for CASSVTGGGLLNTEAFF.

This sequence joins TRBV11-1 and TRBJ2-7, with 7 positions matching TRBD1. Germline CDR1 SGHAT, CDR2 FQDESV (reference sequence). The CDR3 has 14 amino acids. With V trimmed by 5 bases and J by 0 bases, 4 bases remained unmatched. CDR3 sequence (DNA): TGTGCCAGCAGCCAGACAGGGAGCTCCTACGAGCAGTACTTC. It is translated as CASSQTGSSYEQYF.

This clone has more than one count but fewer than ten. The V gene is TRBV5-1, the J gene TRBJ2-7; maybe TRBD1 (5 bases). The CDR3 is 12 residues long. The V gene's germline CDR1 is SGHRS and CDR2 YFSETQ. Trimming left V 4 bases short and J 3 bases short, with 8 bases between. The CDR3 DNA is TGCGCCAGCAGCCCAGGGTTCTACGAGCAGTACTTC. This sequence encodes CASSPGFYEQYF.

The chain couples TRBV20-1 to TRBJ2-7; D may be TRBD2 (6 bases). Germline CDR1 and CDR2: DFQATT and SNEGSKA (reference sequence). The CDR3 runs to 11 residues. V lost 6 bases, J lost 0 bases, and 6 bases lay in between. DNA of the CDR3: TGCAGTGCCGGGAGCTCCTACGAGCAGTACTTC. Amino acid sequence: CSAGSSYEQYF.

J is TRBJ1-2 and V is TRBV23-1, with 10 positions matching TRBD1. TRBV23-1 counts as an open reading frame of uncertain function. The CDR3 has 16 amino acids. V dropped 0 bases and J dropped 8; count of bases not matched to a gene: 9. CDR3 DNA: TGCGCCAGCAGTCAATCGTTGGGGACAGGGGCGGTGGGCTACACCTTC. Protein: CASSQSLGTGAVGYTF.

This clone was seen more than once but under ten times. The chain has TRBV5-4 and TRBJ2-7; 10 bases fit TRBD1. The CDR3 totals 16 residues. Germline values: CDR1 SGHNT, CDR2 YYREEE (reference sequence). Trimming cost V 6 bases and J 5 bases; bases outside gene matches: 14. CDR3 nucleotide sequence: TGTGCCAGCAATTTCGGGACGGGACAGGGGCCCCACGAGCAGTACTTC. Amino acid sequence: CASNFGTGQGPHEQYF.

The V and J genes are TRBV4-2 and TRBJ2-3; tentatively, D is TRBD2 (5 bases). In germline, CDR1 is LGHNA, CDR2 YNFKEQ. The length of the CDR3 is 15 residues. Trimming removed 2 bases at V and 10 bases at J, with 19 bases between. The CDR3 region is CASSQQITPGGAQYF. The CDR3 bases are TGTGCCAGCAGCCAACAAATCACGCCCGGAGGTGCGCAGTATTTT.

Regarding this clone: The same CDR3 can be traced to other DNA sequences in this sample. The CDR3 DNA follows: TGTGCCACCAGCAGGGACAGGGGGAATACTGAAGCTTTCTTT. Amino acid sequence: CATSRDRGNTEAFF. The chain employs TRBV15 and TRBJ1-1; 10 nucleotides agree with TRBD1. J lost 5 bases, V lost 3 bases, and 3 bases had no gene match. Germline CDR1 reads LNHNV; CDR2 reads YYDKDF (reference sequence). CDR3 length equals 14 residues.

The J gene is TRBJ2-2, the V gene TRBV29-1; D not resolved. CDR3 length: 13 residues. CDR1 and CDR2 (germline): SQVTM, ANQGSEA. Trimming removed 6 bases at V and 0 bases at J, with 8 bases between. DNA of the CDR3: TGCAGCGTGCCCACACCGAACACCGGGGAGCTGTTTTTT. Its protein product is CSVPTPNTGELFF.

This clone was counted between two and nine times. This chain uses TRBV28 with TRBJ2-6; D gene unclear. V was shortened by 5 bases and J by 0 bases, with 8 bases between the two germline ends. The CDR3 totals 15 residues. CDR1 and CDR2 from the germline V gene are MDHEN and SYDVKM. CDR3 sequence: CASSAGNSGANVLTF. CDR3 coding DNA: TGTGCCAGCAGTGCAGGAAACTCTGGGGCCAACGTCCTGACTTTC.

The chain joins TRBV5-1 to TRBJ1-2; a weak D match, TRBD1 (5 bases). The CDR3 loop spans 14 amino acids. Trimming cost V 4 bases and J 4 bases, with 14 bases left between them. Germline CDR1 is SGHRS and CDR2 is YFSETQ. DNA for the CDR3: TGCGCCAGCAGCCCGCTCGGGCAGGGCTATGGCTACACCTTC. As protein: CASSPLGQGYGYTF.

The V gene is TRBV29-1, the J gene TRBJ1-2; 8 nucleotides match TRBD1. This CDR3 region has 13 residues. V lost 5 bases and J lost 1; bases outside the gene matches: 3. The germline CDR1 and CDR2 sequences are SQVTM and ANQGSEA. The DNA for the CDR3 is TGCAGCGTTTCGGACAGGGTTAACTATGGCTACACCTTC. Its translation: CSVSDRVNYGYTF.

The table lists this clone with a few counts. The J gene is TRBJ2-5, the V gene TRBV9, with TRBD2 matching over 8 bases. The V gene's germline CDR1 is SGDLS and CDR2 YYNGEE. The length of the CDR3 is 16 residues. J gave up 5 bases and V 0 bases, and 9 bases lay outside the gene matches. The CDR3 region has the DNA TGTGCCAGCAGCGTAGGAGCGGGAGCTGTGCGGGAGACCCAGTACTTC. This translates into CASSVGAGAVRETQYF.